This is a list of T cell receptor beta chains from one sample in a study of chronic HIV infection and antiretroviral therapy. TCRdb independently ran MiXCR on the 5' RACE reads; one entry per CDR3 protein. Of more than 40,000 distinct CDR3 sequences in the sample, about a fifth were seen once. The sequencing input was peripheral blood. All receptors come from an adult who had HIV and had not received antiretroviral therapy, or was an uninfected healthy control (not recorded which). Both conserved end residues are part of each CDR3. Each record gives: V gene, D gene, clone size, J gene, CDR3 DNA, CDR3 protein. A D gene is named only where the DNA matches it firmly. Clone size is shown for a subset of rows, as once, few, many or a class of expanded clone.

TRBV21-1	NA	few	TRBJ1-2	TGTGCCAGCAAGCCAAGGACAGGACCTTATGGCTACACCTTC	CASKPRTGPYGYTF
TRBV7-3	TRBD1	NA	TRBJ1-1	TGTGCCAGCAGCTCAGGGGGGAACACTGAAGCTTTCTTT	CASSSGGNTEAFF
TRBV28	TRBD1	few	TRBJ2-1	TGTGCCAGCAGGAAGGGACAGATCAATGAGCAGTTCTTC	CASRKGQINEQFF
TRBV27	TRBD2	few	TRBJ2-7	TGTGCCAGCAGTTCCGGGACTAGCGGGTACTTCCGGTACGAGCAGTACTTC	CASSSGTSGYFRYEQYF
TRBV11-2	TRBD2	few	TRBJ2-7	TGTGCCAGCAGCCCACGACTAGCTCGCGAGCAGTACTTC	CASSPRLAREQYF
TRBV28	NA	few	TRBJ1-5	TGTGCCAGCAGTTTAAGAATTTTAAGGGAAAGGAATCAGCCCCAGCATTTT	CASSLRILRERNQPQHF
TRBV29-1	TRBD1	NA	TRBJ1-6	TGCAGCGTCACAGGGGGAAGCGATTCACCCCTCCACTTT	CSVTGGSDSPLHF
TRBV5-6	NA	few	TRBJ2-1	TGTGCCAGCAGCTTCGGGGTCCTGCGCCACGGTGAGCAGTTCTTC	CASSFGVLRHGEQFF
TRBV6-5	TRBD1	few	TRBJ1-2	TGTGCCAGCAGAGGGACAGTACTCTACACCTTC	CASRGTVLYTF
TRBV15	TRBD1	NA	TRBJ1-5	TGTGCCACCAGCAGAGATTCGGACAGGGGCAATCAGCCCCAGCATTTT	CATSRDSDRGNQPQHF
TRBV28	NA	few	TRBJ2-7	TGTGCCAGCACCCCCATGGTTATCCCCTACGAGCAGTACTTC	CASTPMVIPYEQYF
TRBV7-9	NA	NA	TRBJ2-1	TGTGCCAGCAGCTTAAGGAGGTCCTACAATGAGCAGTTCTTC	CASSLRRSYNEQFF
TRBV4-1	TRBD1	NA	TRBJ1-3	TGCGCCAGCAGCCCCAGGGGGGACTCTGGAAACACCATATATTTT	CASSPRGDSGNTIYF
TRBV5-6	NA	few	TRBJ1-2	TGTGCCAGCGGATTCTGGGATTCCCGAGGGGGCTACACCTTC	CASGFWDSRGGYTF
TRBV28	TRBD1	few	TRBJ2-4	TGTGCCAGCAGCCAGACGGGACAGGGGGCAGGGAACATTCAGTACTTC	CASSQTGQGAGNIQYF
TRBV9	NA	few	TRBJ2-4	TGTGCCAGCAGCGTAGTGCCCGGAAACATTCAGTACTTC	CASSVVPGNIQYF
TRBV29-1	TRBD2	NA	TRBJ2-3	TGCAGCGTTGTCCACCTCAAAGCCCTAGCGGGAGGGTCAGATACGCAGTATTTT	CSVVHLKALAGGSDTQYF
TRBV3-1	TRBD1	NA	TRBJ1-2	TGTGCCAGCAGCCATTTGACAGGGTCCTCTAACTATGGCTACACCTTC	CASSHLTGSSNYGYTF
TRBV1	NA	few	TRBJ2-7	TGCACCAGCAGCCAGGGTCCGGGGCCCTTTTACGAGCAGTACTTC	CTSSQGPGPFYEQYF
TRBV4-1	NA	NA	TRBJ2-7	TGCGCCAGCAGCCAAGCGACAGGCACTTCCTACGAGCAGTACTTC	CASSQATGTSYEQYF
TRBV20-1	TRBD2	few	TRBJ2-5	TGCAGATGGGGGGGAGCCCAAGAGACCCAGTACTTC	CRWGGAQETQYF
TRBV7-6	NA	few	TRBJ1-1	TGTGCCAGCAGCTTGGGGGGTCCCACTGAAGCTTTCTTT	CASSLGGPTEAFF
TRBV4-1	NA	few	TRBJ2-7	TGCGCCAGCAGCCAAGGAGGCAGAGACTACGAGCAGTACTTC	CASSQGGRDYEQYF
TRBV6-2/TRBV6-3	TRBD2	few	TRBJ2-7	TGTGCCAGCAGCCGAAGGACTAGCGGACCCTCCTACGAGCAGTACTTC	CASSRRTSGPSYEQYF
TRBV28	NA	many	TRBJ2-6	TGTGCCAGCTCTCGGGACTCTGGGGCCAACGTCCTGACTTTC	CASSRDSGANVLTF
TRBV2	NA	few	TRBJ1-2	TGTGCCAGACGGACTACCCCTTACTATGGCTACACCTTC	CARRTTPYYGYTF
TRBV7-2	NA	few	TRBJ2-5	TGTGCCAGCAGCTTAGGGGACGGGGGGCGGGAGACCCAGTACTTC	CASSLGDGGRETQYF
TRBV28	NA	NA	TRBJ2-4	TGTGCCAGTTGCCCTAGGTTCAAAAACATTCAGTACTTC	CASCPRFKNIQYF
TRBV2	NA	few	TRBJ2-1	TGTGCCAGCAGTGGGGGGACCCACAATGAGCAGTTCTTC	CASSGGTHNEQFF
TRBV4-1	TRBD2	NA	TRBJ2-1	TGCGCCAGCAGCCAAGCCCTCGGGTACTTGCGGGAGGGCAATGAGCAGTTCTTC	CASSQALGYLREGNEQFF
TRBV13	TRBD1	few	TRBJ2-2	TGTGCCAGCACCCGGGACAGGACAACGAACACCGGGGAGCTGTTTTTT	CASTRDRTTNTGELFF
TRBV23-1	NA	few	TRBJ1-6	TGCGCCAGCAGTCGAAGGAGAGAGGATTCACCCCTCCACTTT	CASSRRREDSPLHF
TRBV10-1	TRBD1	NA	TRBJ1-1	TGCGCCAGCAGTGACTCCGCAGGGGGCACTGAAGCTTTCTTT	CASSDSAGGTEAFF
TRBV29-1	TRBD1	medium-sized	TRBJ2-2	TGCAGCGTTCTGAGGACAGGAACAGGGGAGCTGTTTTTT	CSVLRTGTGELFF
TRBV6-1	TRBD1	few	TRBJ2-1	TGTGCCAGCCCGGGACAGGGGTACAATGAGCAGTTCTTC	CASPGQGYNEQFF